These T cell receptor beta chains were read from a single sample in a study of beta chain features in type 1 diabetes. The data were produced by immunoSEQ multiplex PCR, yet TCRdb's version contains in-frame clones alone and is incomplete. Of more than 300,000 clones listed, 9.5% to 10% are singletons. The sequenced sample consisted of central memory CD4+ T cells from blood. The receptors here all came from a man aged 25 to 40 with type 1 diabetes. CDR3s include the opening cysteine and the closing phenylalanine or tryptophan. D genes are given only for firm matches. Not every row has a clone size; where given, it reads once, few, many or a size class.

clone_size,d_call,j_call,v_call,cdr3_nt,cdr3_aa
few,.,TRBJ2-7,TRBV28,TGTGCCAGCAGTAACGACGGAGCGTACGAGCAGTACTTC,CASSNDGAYEQYF
.,TRBD2,TRBJ2-5,TRBV11-1,TGTGCCAGCAGCTTTGGCGGGGGTCAAGAGACCCAGTACTTC,CASSFGGGQETQYF
many,TRBD2,TRBJ2-1,TRBV10-3,TGTGCCATCAAGCCTGGACTAGCGGGAGTTTACAATGAGCAGTTCTTC,CAIKPGLAGVYNEQFF
.,TRBD2,TRBJ2-7,TRBV19,TGTGCCAGCATGCGGGAGGCCGGTTGGCACGAGCAGTACTTC,CASMREAGWHEQYF
.,.,TRBJ2-3,TRBV4-3,TGCGCCAGCAGCCAAGATAAACCAGATACGCAGTATTTT,CASSQDKPDTQYF
.,.,TRBJ1-4,TRBV5-1,TGCGCCAGCAGGACCACCGGGACCTTGAATGAAAAACTGTTTTTT,CASRTTGTLNEKLFF
few,.,TRBJ2-5,TRBV10-3,TGTGCCAGCAGTCGGGACCCGGGGACCCAGTACTTC,CASSRDPGTQYF
few,TRBD1,TRBJ1-5,TRBV28,TGTGCCAGCAGCTCTTCCGGGACAGGGACTTCTCAGCCCCAGCATTTT,CASSSSGTGTSQPQHF
few,.,TRBJ1-2,TRBV7-9,TGTGCCAGCGCCAAAATGGCAACTAACTATGGCTACACCTTC,CASAKMATNYGYTF
few,.,TRBJ1-2,TRBV7-2,TGTGCCAGCAGCCGACTGTATGGCTACACCTTC,CASSRLYGYTF
.,TRBD1,TRBJ2-4,TRBV5-4,TGCGCCAGCAGCCAAGGGCAGGGGGACATTCAGTACTTC,CASSQGQGDIQYF
few,.,TRBJ2-7,TRBV9,TGTGCCAGCAGTTCAGCCGGGACGGTACCCTACGAGCAGTACTTC,CASSSAGTVPYEQYF
.,TRBD2,TRBJ2-7,TRBV4-3,TGCGCCAGCAGCCAAGAGACAGCGGGAGTAGGAGAGCAGTACTTC,CASSQETAGVGEQYF
few,.,TRBJ1-1,TRBV25-1,TGTGCCAGCAGTGCCCCCGGCGCAGGGGTGAACACTGAAGCTTTCTTT,CASSAPGAGVNTEAFF
once,.,TRBJ2-5,TRBV7-9,TGTGCCAGCAGCTTAGCTTTCGGGGGCGGGGAGACCCAGTACTTC,CASSLAFGGGETQYF
few,TRBD2,TRBJ2-7,TRBV13,TGTGCCAGCAGCTTTTTTCGGGCGGGAGGAAGGTACGAGCAGTACTTC,CASSFFRAGGRYEQYF
many,TRBD1,TRBJ1-5,TRBV7-8,TGTGCCAGCACCCCAGGGGGCATCAATCAGCCCCAGCATTTT,CASTPGGINQPQHF
.,.,TRBJ2-7,TRBV29-1,TGCAGCGCCACAGGGATTCCTTCCTACGAGCAGTACTTC,CSATGIPSYEQYF
.,.,TRBJ2-7,TRBV28,TGTGCCAGCAGTTTATTCGGATATCTTTCCTACGAGCAGTACTTC,CASSLFGYLSYEQYF
.,TRBD2,TRBJ2-5,TRBV11-3,TGTGCCAGCAGCCCCGGGGGGACTAAAGAGACCCAGTACTTC,CASSPGGTKETQYF
few,TRBD2,TRBJ2-5,TRBV5-1,TGCGCCAGCAGCTTGGCAGCTAGCGGGTTTGGGGAGACCCAGTACTTC,CASSLAASGFGETQYF
few,.,TRBJ2-7,TRBV7-9,TGTGCCAGCAGCTTAGTGCCATCTGCTGCCCACGAGCAGTACTTC,CASSLVPSAAHEQYF
few,.,TRBJ2-1,TRBV19,TGTGCCAGTATAGGGGGGGACAGATACAATGAGCAGTTCTTC,CASIGGDRYNEQFF
few,TRBD1,TRBJ2-7,TRBV4-1,TGTGCCAGCAGCCAAGACAGGGCAAGGCGTGGGTACGAGCAGTACTTC,CASSQDRARRGYEQYF
few,TRBD1,TRBJ2-5,TRBV19,TGTGCCAGTAGTACGACAGGGGGCTGGGAGACCCAGTACTTC,CASSTTGGWETQYF
.,.,TRBJ2-3,TRBV7-2,TGTGCCAGCAGCCGCGACCGGGAAAATACGCAGTATTTT,CASSRDRENTQYF
once,TRBD2,TRBJ2-1,TRBV7-2,TGTGCCAGCAGCTTAAGTGGGAGGGCCCGGTTAAATGAGCAGTTCTTC,CASSLSGRARLNEQFF
few,.,TRBJ2-5,TRBV7-9,TGTGCCAGCAGCCTAGGGGTGGACGGAGAGACCCAGTACTTC,CASSLGVDGETQYF
few,TRBD2,TRBJ2-7,TRBV29-1,TGCAGCGTTGCCGGGACTAGCAGAACCGGGGGGGAGCAGTACTTC,CSVAGTSRTGGEQYF
medium-sized,.,TRBJ2-1,TRBV4-1,TGCGCCAGCAGCCACTTGGACGTGGTTACCTACAATGAGCAGTTCTTC,CASSHLDVVTYNEQFF
many,TRBD2,TRBJ2-7,TRBV7-8,TGTGCCAGCAGCTTAGGACTAGCGGCTGGCGAGCAGTACTTC,CASSLGLAAGEQYF
few,TRBD1,TRBJ2-4,TRBV6-6,TGTGCCAGCAGTTATTACGGACAGGGAAAAAACATTCAGTACTTC,CASSYYGQGKNIQYF
.,.,TRBJ1-2,TRBV28,TGTGCCAGCATATTGAACACCTTC,CASILNTF
.,TRBD1,TRBJ1-2,TRBV7-2,TGTGCCAGCAGCTTACCCGGGACAGCATATGGCTACACCTTC,CASSLPGTAYGYTF
.,TRBD1,TRBJ2-7,TRBV19,TGTGCCACCTCAAAGGGACAGGGGGCCTACGAGCAGTACTTC,CATSKGQGAYEQYF
.,.,TRBJ2-5,TRBV6-5,TGTGCCAGCAGCCTAGGACACAATCAAGAGACCCAGTACTTC,CASSLGHNQETQYF
many,TRBD1,TRBJ2-7,TRBV7-2,TGTGCCAGCAGCTTAGTAGGGACAGGGGCCCACGAGCAGTACTTC,CASSLVGTGAHEQYF
.,.,TRBJ1-5,TRBV6-5,TGTGCCAGCAGTTACAGTAGCAATCAGCCCCAGCATTTT,CASSYSSNQPQHF
many,.,TRBJ2-1,TRBV29-1,TGCAGCGTTGAGGGGGAGGTAAATGAGCAGTTCTTC,CSVEGEVNEQFF
few,TRBD1,TRBJ1-4,TRBV18,TGTGCCAGCTCACCGGAGGGGGCAGGGAATTCGAAACTGTTTTTT,CASSPEGAGNSKLFF
few,.,TRBJ2-3,TRBV7-2,TGTGCCAGCAGCTTAATCGGGGCGGCAGGTACAGATACGCAGTATTTT,CASSLIGAAGTDTQYF
few,TRBD1,TRBJ2-6,TRBV11-2,TGTGCCAGCAGCTTAGGACAGGGTTTGCTAGCTGGGGCCAACGTCCTGACTTTC,CASSLGQGLLAGANVLTF
.,TRBD2,TRBJ2-2,TRBV5-4,TGTGCCAGCAGCTGGGGGGGTAGCGGGGCCGGGGAGCTGTTTTTT,CASSWGGSGAGELFF
.,TRBD2,TRBJ2-3,TRBV30,TGTGCCTGGCGACTAGCGGGAGGCCAGGGAGATACGCAGTATTTT,CAWRLAGGQGDTQYF
few,.,TRBJ1-1,TRBV11-3,TGTGCCAGCAGCTTAGGTCTTTTGGAGGGAAGAGCTTTCTTT,CASSLGLLEGRAFF
.,TRBD2,TRBJ2-7,TRBV6-6,TGTGCCAGCAGTTACGGTAAACTAGCGGGAGACGAGCAGTACTTC,CASSYGKLAGDEQYF
few,.,TRBJ1-5,TRBV18,TGTGCCAGCTCACCCCAGGACAGCCGAAATCAGCCCCAGCATTTT,CASSPQDSRNQPQHF
.,TRBD1,TRBJ2-7,TRBV29-1,TGCAGCGTGGGACAGGGAGGTACTACGAACTACGAGCAGTACTTC,CSVGQGGTTNYEQYF
few,.,TRBJ2-5,TRBV5-1,TGCGCCAGCAGGTTTCAACCCACTAGCTTACCAGAGACCCAGTACTTC,CASRFQPTSLPETQYF
few,TRBD1,TRBJ2-1,TRBV2,TGTGCCAGCAGTGAAGCGCGGACAGGGGGCGATGAGCAGTTCTTC,CASSEARTGGDEQFF
few,.,TRBJ1-2,TRBV7-9,TGTGCCAGCAGCATACTCAAGGGGAGTGGCTACACCTTC,CASSILKGSGYTF
few,.,TRBJ1-2,TRBV7-9,TGTGCCAGCAGCTTAGGTTCGACCGGGGCAGACTATGGCTACACCTTC,CASSLGSTGADYGYTF
.,TRBD1,TRBJ2-7,TRBV5-1,TGCGCCAGCAGCTTTGATCCACCGGGACAGGGGGAATACGAGCAGTACTTC,CASSFDPPGQGEYEQYF
few,.,TRBJ2-1,TRBV7-3,TGTGCCAGCAGCTTAACTGGCTCCTACAATGAGCAGTTCTTC,CASSLTGSYNEQFF
.,TRBD1,TRBJ2-7,TRBV19,TGTGCCAGTAGACCCCCCCGCGGGACAGGGGTATACGAGCAGTACTTC,CASRPPRGTGVYEQYF
.,TRBD1,TRBJ1-1,TRBV27,TGTGCCAGCAGCAGACAGGGGGCGTACACTGAAGCTTTCTTT,CASSRQGAYTEAFF
many,.,TRBJ2-7,TRBV4-3,TGCGCCAGCAGTCCGGAGGCGTTTCCCACCTACGAGCAGTACTTC,CASSPEAFPTYEQYF
few,TRBD1,TRBJ1-4,TRBV7-2,TGTGCCAGCAGCCAGACCCAGGGGGCAACTAATGAAAAACTGTTTTTT,CASSQTQGATNEKLFF
many,.,TRBJ2-5,TRBV5-1,TGCGCCAGCAGCTTTGGCGAACGCCAAGAGACCCAGTACTTC,CASSFGERQETQYF
.,.,TRBJ2-1,TRBV7-3,TGTGCCAGCAGCCCAGGGACCGCAACCAATGAGCAGTTCTTC,CASSPGTATNEQFF